The clone carrying this T cell receptor (beta chain) occurred once. Its antigen is as yet unknown. These data come from a study of high-grade serous ovarian cancer treatment subgroups. Study as a whole: Each sample yielded on average roughly 8,200 unique TCR beta rearrangements from more than 13,000 reads.

Tumor tissue was taken before any definitive surgery or chemotherapy was given. Whole-study findings and limits: Spatial context was lost because tumors were sequenced in bulk. Repertoire analysis covered CDR3 alone, not CDR1 or CDR2. Same-patient tumor repertoires overlapped at roughly 0.11 to 0.79; different patients barely overlapped.

Sequencing was performed with immunoSEQ multiplex PCR; in TCRdb, only in-frame clones are kept and a portion is missing. This sample has 18,000 or so clones, with approximately 77% found just once. Germline V gene sequence: CDR1 SGHAT, CDR2 FQNNGV. V was clipped by 5 bases and J by 7 bases; unmatched bases: 13. The CDR3 loop spans 17 amino acids. The clonotype comes from a human donor with high-grade serous ovarian cancer. Material for sequencing was tumor tissue. V gene TRBV11-2 combines with J gene TRBJ1-6; 8 bases are shared with TRBD1. The CDR3 sequence is CASSPLGQGEGNSPLHF. DNA for the CDR3: TGTGCCAGCAGCCCTCTTGGACAGGGTGAGGGGAATTCACCCCTCCACTTT.